The 21 T cell receptor beta chains given below trace back to one sample, sequenced in a study of T cell changes during pregnancy in multiple sclerosis. TCRdb's table, derived via immunoSEQ multiplex PCR, lists solely in-frame clones and lacks some. This sample has roughly 57,000 clones, with roughly nine tenths found just once. Sequencing used peripheral blood, obtained in the first trimester of pregnancy. The receptors come from a female donor with multiple sclerosis, enrolled in a pregnancy study.

The gene calls are TRBV4-2 and TRBJ2-1; 15 bases match TRBD2. The ends lost 1 base at V and 6 bases at J; junction bases unmatched: 4. Per the germline V gene, CDR1 is LGHNA and CDR2 is YNFKEQ. This CDR3 spans 17 amino acids. CDR3 bases: TGTGCCAGCAGCCAAGGGACTAGCGGGAGGGTAGGCAATGAGCAGTTCTTC. Its protein is CASSQGTSGRVGNEQFF.

The gene calls are TRBV28 and TRBJ1-5; D unclear. Germline CDR1 reads MDHEN; CDR2 reads SYDVKM. CDR3 length equals 13 residues. Trimming removed 5 bases at V and 2 bases at J, with 7 bases between. For the CDR3, the DNA is TGTGCCAGCAGTCCACCGGGCAATCAGCCCCAGCATTTT. This codes for CASSPPGNQPQHF.

The chain combines TRBV7-2 with TRBJ2-1; TRBD2 is a possible D gene (6 bases). The V gene lost 1 base and the J gene lost 5 bases, with 15 bases spanning the gap. Germline CDR1 reads SGHTA; CDR2 reads FQGNSA. The CDR3 is made up of 16 amino acids. The CDR3 loop is CASSLEGWEVDNEQFF. The CDR3 DNA reads TGTGCCAGCAGCTTAGAGGGTTGGGAGGTCGACAATGAGCAGTTCTTC. The whole variable domain, remainder taken from reference TRBV7-2 and TRBJ2-1, is GAGVSQSPSNKVTEKGKDVELRCDPISGHTALYWYRQSLGQGLEFLIYFQGNSAPDKSGLPSDRFSAERTGGSVSTLTIQRTQQEDSAVYLCASSLEGWEVDNEQFFGPGTRLTVL.

For the CDR3, the DNA is TGTGCCAGCACCGACAGGGTGGATGGCTACACCTTC. Protein sequence: CASTDRVDGYTF. J is TRBJ1-2 and V is TRBV2, with TRBD1 matching over 7 bases. From germline, CDR1 is SNHLY and CDR2 FYNNEI. Unmatched junction bases numbered 5, after V lost 7 bases and J lost 6 bases. The CDR3 covers 12 residues.

The chain carries TRBV19 and TRBJ2-7; D not certain. CDR1 and CDR2 (germline): LNHDA, SQIVND (reference sequence). Between the trimmed V and J ends, which lost 2 bases and 0 bases, there was a span of 11 bases. This CDR3 has 15 residues. CDR3 sequence reads: CASSITRLSSYEQYF. The CDR3 DNA is TGTGCCAGTAGTATAACCAGGCTGAGCTCCTACGAGCAGTACTTC.

The V call is TRBV7-8, the J call TRBJ1-1; TRBD1 agrees at 7 bases. Germline values: CDR1 SGHVS, CDR2 FQNEAQ. The length of the CDR3 is 15 residues. V trimming: 0 bases; J trimming: 4 bases; junction bases outside the gene matches: 5. The CDR3 DNA is TGTGCCAGCAGCTTAGCCCCACAGGGGTCCACTGAAGCTTTCTTT. It encodes CASSLAPQGSTEAFF. The full variable domain, completed using reference TRBV7-8 and TRBJ1-1, is GAGVSQSPRYKVAKRGQDVALRCDPISGHVSLFWYQQALGQGPEFLTYFQNEAQLDKSGLPSDRFFAERPEGSVSTLKIQRTQQEDSAVYLCASSLAPQGSTEAFFGQGTRLTVV.

The gene calls are TRBV5-1 and TRBJ2-7; 11 bases are a match to TRBD2. This CDR3 spans 14 amino acids. Trimming removed 1 base from V and 5 bases from J; junction bases left unmatched: 2. CDR1 and CDR2 from the germline V gene are SGHRS and YFSETQ. CDR3 region: CASSLTSGGNEQYF. The CDR3 DNA reads as TGCGCCAGCAGCTTGACTAGCGGGGGCAACGAGCAGTACTTC.

This chain connects TRBV7-2 to TRBJ2-7; a possible D gene is TRBD2 (7 bases). The V end lost 0 bases, the J end lost 0 bases, and 15 bases lay between the germline ends. CDR3 size: 17 residues. Germline lookup yields CDR1 SGHTA and CDR2 FQGNSA. The CDR3 region has the DNA TGTGCCAGCAGCTTAGCGGGGTCGGGGGGCCTCTCCTACGAGCAGTACTTC. It yields the protein CASSLAGSGGLSYEQYF. The full variable domain, with the rest looked up from reference TRBV7-2 and TRBJ2-7, is GAGVSQSPSNKVTEKGKDVELRCDPISGHTALYWYRQSLGQGLEFLIYFQGNSAPDKSGLPSDRFSAERTGGSVSTLTIQRTQQEDSAVYLCASSLAGSGGLSYEQYFGPGTRLTVT.

This chain links TRBV30 with TRBJ1-2; a weak D match, TRBD1 (6 bases). The germline CDR1 and CDR2 sequences are GTSNPN and SVGIG (reference sequence). The CDR3 consists of 13 residues. This chain's CDR3 is CASLYQGYYGYTF. The CDR3 bases are TGTGCTTCGCTATACCAGGGGTACTATGGCTACACCTTC.

This chain connects TRBV5-4 to TRBJ2-7; 16 bases align to TRBD2. V shed 3 bases and J 5 bases; nucleotides not matched to a gene: 5. CDR3 length: 16 residues. Germline V gives CDR1 SGHNT, CDR2 YYREEE (reference sequence). The CDR3 spells CASSWGLAGGGNEQYF. CDR3 DNA sequence: TGTGCCAGCAGCTGGGGACTAGCGGGAGGGGGTAACGAGCAGTACTTC.

This sequence joins TRBV7-2 and TRBJ2-7; D not resolved. The CDR3 contains 13 residues. Germline V CDR1 and CDR2: SGHTA, FQGNSA. The germline V and J ends were trimmed by 5 bases and 5 bases, with 13 bases remaining between them. For the CDR3, the DNA is TGTGCCAGCAGCCATCTAGGAGTCGACGAGCAGTACTTC. Encoded protein: CASSHLGVDEQYF.

J is TRBJ2-1 and V is TRBV5-6; 14 nucleotides align to TRBD2. CDR1 is SGHDT, CDR2 YYEEEE, per germline. The CDR3 contains 15 residues. The V segment lost 4 bases and the J segment 9 bases; nucleotides outside the gene matches: 6. DNA for the CDR3: TGTGCCAGCAGCCCTGGGACTAGCGGGAGTATTGAGCAGTTCTTC. It codes for CASSPGTSGSIEQFF. Variable domain in full (rest from reference TRBV5-6 and TRBJ2-1): DAGVTQSPTHLIKTRGQQVTLRCSPKSGHDTVSWYQQALGQGPQFIFQYYEEEERQRGNFPDRFSGHQFPNYSSELNVNALLLGDSALYLCASSPGTSGSIEQFFGPGTRLTVL.

The CDR3 sequence: CSVRDREGTEAFF. In DNA form, the CDR3 reads TGCAGCGTTCGGGACAGGGAAGGCACTGAAGCTTTCTTT. This sequence joins TRBV29-1 and TRBJ1-1; 9 positions agree with TRBD1. The CDR3 runs to 13 residues. The V gene's germline CDR1 is SQVTM and CDR2 ANQGSEA. V shed 5 bases, J shed 4 bases, and the junction held 5 bases outside the gene matches.

This rearrangement joins TRBV11-2 to TRBJ1-1, with TRBD1 identical over 9 bases. Germline CDR1 reads SGHAT; CDR2 reads FQNNGV. V lost 5 bases, J lost 1 base, and 8 bases stayed unmatched. The CDR3 length is 16 residues. This CDR3 reads CASSPWTGARNTEAFF. In DNA, the CDR3 is TGTGCCAGCAGCCCCTGGACAGGGGCGCGGAACACTGAAGCTTTCTTT.

This chain links TRBV19 with TRBJ1-2; D is uncertain. In germline, CDR1 is LNHDA, CDR2 SQIVND (reference sequence). CDR3 length equals 12 residues. V was clipped by 5 bases and J by 3 bases, with 7 bases between them. DNA of the CDR3: TGTGCCAGTAGTCCAAGCCACTATGGCTACACCTTC. Residues: CASSPSHYGYTF.

This chain uses TRBV5-1 with TRBJ2-1; D is perhaps TRBD1 (6 bases). The CDR3 runs 15 residues. Looked up from germline, CDR1 is SGHRS and CDR2 is YFSETQ. V lost 6 bases and J lost 0, with 13 bases in between. The CDR3 spells CASTGGQYSYNEQFF. CDR3 bases: TGCGCCAGCACCGGCGGACAGTACTCCTACAATGAGCAGTTCTTC.

V gene TRBV19 combines with J gene TRBJ1-2, with 8 bases lining up with TRBD1. CDR3 length equals 13 residues. V lost 4 bases and J lost 8; bases outside the gene matches: 6. The germline V gene encodes CDR1 LNHDA and CDR2 SQIVND (reference sequence). The CDR3 DNA sequence: TGTGCCAGTAGTACGCCAGGGGGCCACGGCTACACCTTC. Translated: CASSTPGGHGYTF.

This clone occurred once. This rearrangement joins TRBV7-9 to TRBJ2-6, with 7 bases identical to TRBD1. Unmatched junction bases numbered 6, after V lost 1 base and J lost 3 bases. The CDR3 runs 17 residues. CDR1 SEHNR and CDR2 FQNEAQ come from the germline V gene (reference sequence). The CDR3 DNA is TGTGCCAGCAGCTTAGAGCCAGGGGGAATTGGGGCCAACGTCCTGACTTTC. Translating gives CASSLEPGGIGANVLTF.

This clone was counted a single time. V and J are TRBV5-6 and TRBJ2-5, with D possibly being TRBD1 (6 bases). Trimming removed 4 bases from V and 1 base from J, with 11 bases in between. This CDR3 spans 14 amino acids. CDR1 and CDR2 from the germline V gene are SGHDT and YYEEEE. The CDR3 spells CASSLDRIQETQYF. The CDR3 nucleotides are TGTGCCAGCAGCCTCGACAGGATCCAAGAGACCCAGTACTTC. The full variable domain, with the rest looked up from reference TRBV5-6 and TRBJ2-5, is DAGVTQSPTHLIKTRGQQVTLRCSPKSGHDTVSWYQQALGQGPQFIFQYYEEEERQRGNFPDRFSGHQFPNYSSELNVNALLLGDSALYLCASSLDRIQETQYFGPGTRLLVL.

This sequence joins TRBV11-2 and TRBJ2-7, with D possibly matching TRBD2 (6 bases). The CDR3 extends over 14 amino acids. V was cut by 2 bases and J by 3 bases, with 11 bases left in between. CDR1 and CDR2 from the germline V gene are SGHAT and FQNNGV. The CDR3 reads CASSLREDYYEQYF. In DNA form, the CDR3 reads TGTGCCAGCAGCTTACGCGAGGACTACTACGAGCAGTACTTC.

The chain joins TRBV6-5 to TRBJ1-2; D possibly corresponds to TRBD1 (6 bases). This CDR3 spans 12 amino acids. Deletions cut 5 bases from V and 4 bases from J, with 8 bases between. From germline, CDR1 is MNHEY and CDR2 SVGAGI. CDR3 loop: CASSLTGYGYTF. In DNA form, the CDR3 reads TGTGCCAGCAGTCTGACAGGCTATGGCTACACCTTC.